This T cell receptor (beta chain) is drawn from a study of blood T cell repertoires in COVID-19. The CDR3 has 17 amino acids. The V and J ends lost 7 bases and 5 bases respectively, with 23 bases between them. Germline loops: CDR1 MNHEY, CDR2 SMNVEV (reference sequence). Assay: immunoSEQ multiplex PCR; the TCRdb copy retains only in-frame clones and omits some. This sample yields about 430,000 clones, of which 70% to 90% are seen a single time; roughly 1.4% belongs to the top ten. The sequence came from a woman in her late teens or twenties who had been exposed to COVID-19. This sequence joins TRBV27 and TRBJ2-2, with D possibly being TRBD1 (6 bases). The sequencing input was PBMCs or T cells enriched from blood (not recorded which). The CDR3 nucleotides are TGTGCCAGCACCGACGGTGGGGTGTGGGGGCAAACCGGGGAGCTGTTTTTT. Its protein is CASTDGGVWGQTGELFF.